The entry below describes one T cell receptor beta chain. Its antigen remains unknown. Documented treatment: oral pan-JAK inhibitor, 5-10 mg twice daily. Peripheral blood and lesional scalp punch biopsies came from alopecia areata patients. The data are from a study of CD8+ T cells in alopecia areata. RNA, once extracted, was reverse transcribed into cDNA for use as the sequencing template. Produced via immunoSEQ multiplex PCR; TCRdb's table is partial and in-frame only. The sample yields some 190,000 clones, more than 55% seen once. CDR1 SGHTA and CDR2 FQGNSA come from the germline V gene. Trimming pared 1 base from V and 0 bases from J, leaving 12 bases between. The CDR3 contains 16 residues. Broader study findings: During tofacitinib treatment, many expanded lesional clones remained in scalp and blood.

The TCR was taken from a human donor with alopecia areata. Sequences were derived from CD4+ T cells sorted from blood, sampled around week 50, from a patient treated with tofacitinib. The chain combines TRBV7-2 with TRBJ1-2, with a tentative D call TRBD1 (6 bases). CDR3 residues: CASSLVGDTTNYGYTF. The CDR3 bases are TGTGCCAGCAGCTTAGTTGGGGACACTACTAACTATGGCTACACCTTC. The full variable domain, its missing parts supplied by reference TRBV7-2 and TRBJ1-2, is GAGVSQSPSNKVTEKGKDVELRCDPISGHTALYWYRQSLGQGLEFLIYFQGNSAPDKSGLPSDRFSAERTGGSVSTLTIQRTQQEDSAVYLCASSLVGDTTNYGYTFGSGTRLTVV.